These T cell receptor beta chains were read from a single sample in a study of blood T cell repertoires in COVID-19. Measured with immunoSEQ multiplex PCR; TCRdb has only the in-frame clones, and not every one. Of about 440,000 clones listed, approximately 90% are singletons. Sequencing used peripheral blood. The receptors derive from a woman between 45 and 65 years old with COVID-19, enrolled during active disease. Both conserved end residues are part of each CDR3. The D gene is left open where the match is weak. The listing skips clone size in some rows; elsewhere it reads once, few, many or a size class.

cdr3_aa cdr3_nt v_call d_call clone_size j_call
CASRYRGTDTQYF TGTGCCAGCAGATATCGGGGCACAGATACGCAGTATTTT TRBV27 - - TRBJ2-3
CASSFMGATEAFF TGTGCCAGCAGTTTCATGGGGGCCACTGAAGCTTTCTTT TRBV12-3/TRBV12-4 - - TRBJ1-1
CASSSRTGQGYEQYF TGTGCCAGCAGTTCCCGGACAGGCCAGGGCTACGAGCAGTACTTC TRBV6-5 TRBD1 few TRBJ2-7
CASSVLTTGSEQYF TGTGCCAGCAGCGTCCTCACTACAGGGTCTGAGCAGTACTTC TRBV9 - - TRBJ2-7
CASSPPLAGDNTGELFF TGTGCCAGCAGCCCCCCACTAGCGGGGGATAACACCGGGGAGCTGTTTTTT TRBV3-1/TRBV3-2 TRBD2 - TRBJ2-2
CSAEGGTEAFF TGCAGTGCCGAAGGGGGTACTGAAGCTTTCTTT TRBV20-1 - - TRBJ1-1
CASSLEVRGKETQYF TGCGCCAGCAGCTTGGAGGTCAGGGGAAAGGAGACCCAGTACTTC TRBV5-1 - - TRBJ2-5
CASSRTHRSNQPQHF TGTGCCAGTAGTAGGACTCATCGTAGCAATCAGCCCCAGCATTTT TRBV19 - - TRBJ1-5
CASTLRETQYF TGTGCCAGCACACTCCGGGAGACCCAGTACTTC TRBV6-5 - - TRBJ2-5
CASSESPGYGYTF TGTGCCAGCAGCGAGAGCCCAGGCTATGGCTACACCTTC TRBV9 - - TRBJ1-2
CASGITANTEAFF TGTGCCAGCGGCATTACAGCGAACACTGAAGCTTTCTTT TRBV11-1 - - TRBJ1-1
CASSQDGRETEAFF TGCGCCAGCAGCCAAGATGGGAGGGAGACTGAAGCTTTCTTT TRBV4-1 - - TRBJ1-1
CASTTTDASSYNSPLHF TGTGCCAGCACCACGACAGACGCGAGCTCCTATAATTCACCCCTCCACTTT TRBV25-1 - - TRBJ1-6
CASSLGGGGAYNEQFF TGTGCCAGCAGTTTAGGGGGAGGTGGGGCCTACAATGAGCAGTTCTTC TRBV28 - - TRBJ2-1
CASRQGENTEAFF TGCGCCAGCAGACAGGGAGAAAACACTGAAGCTTTCTTT TRBV10-2 - - TRBJ1-1
CASTLPPGQGYEQYF TGTGCCAGCACTCTCCCGCCGGGACAGGGCTACGAGCAGTACTTC TRBV6-6 TRBD1 - TRBJ2-7
CAINGQETFYGYTF TGTGCCATCAACGGACAGGAGACCTTCTATGGCTACACCTTC TRBV10-3 TRBD1 - TRBJ1-2
CAIRGQGNSGNTIYF TGTGCCATCAGAGGACAGGGTAATTCCGGAAACACCATATATTTT TRBV10-3 TRBD1 few TRBJ1-3
CASSLAPRGGYEQYF TGCGCCAGCAGCTTAGCGCCCCGGGGGGGGTACGAGCAGTACTTC TRBV5-1 TRBD2 - TRBJ2-7
CASCSGLASETQYF TGTGCCAGCTGCTCGGGACTAGCGTCGGAGACCCAGTACTTC TRBV9 TRBD2 - TRBJ2-5
CAISDGGDSYEQYF TGTGCCATCAGCGACGGTGGGGACAGCTACGAGCAGTACTTC TRBV10-3 TRBD1 - TRBJ2-7
CASSYIDDGDTQYF TGTGCCAGCAGCTACATTGACGACGGGGATACGCAGTATTTT TRBV5-4 - - TRBJ2-3
CASGDSWGSGANVLTF TGTGCCAGTGGAGACTCCTGGGGCTCCGGGGCCAACGTCCTGACTTTC TRBV19 - - TRBJ2-6
CAISELVAETQYF TGTGCCATCAGTGAACTAGTCGCTGAGACCCAGTACTTC TRBV10-3 - - TRBJ2-5
CAWSVSGPEQYF TGTGCCTGGAGTGTCTCGGGTCCCGAGCAGTACTTC TRBV30 - - TRBJ2-7
CASSGSAGRGEKLFF TGTGCCAGCAGCGGCTCAGCGGGACGCGGGGAAAAACTGTTTTTT TRBV5-4 - - TRBJ1-4
CASSPRGNTIYF TGTGCCAGCAGCCCCAGAGGAAACACCATATATTTT TRBV5-8 - - TRBJ1-3
CASSLDPASTGELFF TGCGCCAGCAGCTTGGATCCAGCGTCCACCGGGGAGCTGTTTTTT TRBV5-1 - - TRBJ2-2
CAWRREGNTEAFF TGTGCCTGGAGGAGGGAGGGGAACACTGAAGCTTTCTTT TRBV30 - - TRBJ1-1
CASSPPYRGGYGYTF TGTGCCAGCAGCCCACCTTACAGGGGAGGCTATGGCTACACCTTC TRBV7-2 TRBD1 - TRBJ1-2
CASSPSGTSGTDTQYF TGTGCCAGCTCACCGTCCGGGACTAGCGGCACAGATACGCAGTATTTT TRBV18 TRBD2 - TRBJ2-3
CASSPNRAYEQYF TGCGCCAGCAGTCCAAACCGGGCCTACGAGCAGTACTTC TRBV5-1 - - TRBJ2-7
CAISPGGMNTEAFF TGTGCCATCAGTCCTGGGGGGATGAACACTGAAGCTTTCTTT TRBV10-3 - - TRBJ1-1
CATSIRGAGYTF TGTGCCACCTCAATCCGGGGAGCTGGCTACACCTTC TRBV5-8 - - TRBJ1-2
CASSHGTSGDNEQFF TGTGCCAGCAGCCACGGGACTAGCGGGGACAATGAGCAGTTCTTC TRBV5-4 TRBD2 - TRBJ2-1
CASGGRGAKNIQYF TGTGCCAGCGGTGGCAGGGGAGCCAAAAACATTCAGTACTTC TRBV2 - - TRBJ2-4
CASSFKGVGGYTF TGTGCCAGCAGCTTTAAAGGGGTAGGTGGCTACACCTTC TRBV5-6 - - TRBJ1-2
CSVLTGGDTEAFF TGCAGCGTTTTGACAGGGGGAGACACTGAAGCTTTCTTT TRBV29-1 TRBD1 - TRBJ1-1
CASSGRSGQGLDEQFF TGTGCCAGTAGTGGTCGTTCGGGACAGGGCTTGGATGAGCAGTTCTTC TRBV19 TRBD1 few TRBJ2-1
CAWSVRSYGYTF TGTGCCTGGAGTGTAAGAAGCTACGGCTACACCTTC TRBV30 - - TRBJ1-2
CASSSNTGLNTEAFF TGTGCCAGCAGCTCTAATACAGGGTTGAACACTGAAGCTTTCTTT TRBV5-6 - - TRBJ1-1
CAWSVDLGGWSPLHF TGTGCCTGGAGTGTAGATTTGGGGGGTTGGTCACCCCTCCACTTT TRBV30 - - TRBJ1-6
CASSQDWGREAFF TGTGCCAGCAGCCAAGATTGGGGGCGGGAAGCTTTCTTT TRBV3-1/TRBV3-2 - - TRBJ1-1
CASSESMGIRKLFF TGTGCCAGCAGTGAGTCGATGGGCATAAGAAAACTGTTTTTT TRBV25-1 - - TRBJ1-4
CASSEWGVGSGNTIYF TGTGCCAGCAGTGAATGGGGGGTCGGCTCTGGAAACACCATATATTTT TRBV6-1 - once TRBJ1-3
CASSLYGGSGTDTQYF TGTGCCAGCAGCTTATACGGGGGGAGCGGCACAGATACGCAGTATTTT TRBV11-2 TRBD2 - TRBJ2-3
CASSLGLAGASYEQYF TGTGCCAGCAGCCTCGGACTAGCGGGGGCATCCTACGAGCAGTACTTC TRBV9 TRBD2 - TRBJ2-7
CALRGGGPGANVLTF TGTGCTCTCCGAGGGGGGGGACCTGGGGCCAACGTCCTGACTTTC TRBV30 - - TRBJ2-6
CASSLEGQGRGSGELFF TGCGCCAGCAGCTTGGAGGGACAGGGGCGAGGTTCCGGGGAGCTGTTTTTT TRBV5-1 TRBD1 - TRBJ2-2
CASSASGTYNEQFF TGCGCCAGCAGCGCGTCAGGGACCTACAATGAGCAGTTCTTC TRBV5-1 - once TRBJ2-1